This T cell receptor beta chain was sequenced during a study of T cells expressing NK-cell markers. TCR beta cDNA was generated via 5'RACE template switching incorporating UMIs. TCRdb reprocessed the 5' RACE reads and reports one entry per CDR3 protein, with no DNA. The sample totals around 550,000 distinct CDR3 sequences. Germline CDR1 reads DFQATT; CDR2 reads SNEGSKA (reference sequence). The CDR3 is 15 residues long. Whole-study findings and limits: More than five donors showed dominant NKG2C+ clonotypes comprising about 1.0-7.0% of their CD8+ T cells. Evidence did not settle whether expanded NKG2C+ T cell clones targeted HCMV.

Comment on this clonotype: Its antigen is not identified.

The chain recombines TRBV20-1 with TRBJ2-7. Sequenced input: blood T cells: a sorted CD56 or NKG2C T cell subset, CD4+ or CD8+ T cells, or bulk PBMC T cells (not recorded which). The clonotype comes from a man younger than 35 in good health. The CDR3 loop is CSARELPTSSYEQYF.